This T cell receptor beta chain was obtained from a study of blood T cell repertoires in COVID-19. Using immunoSEQ multiplex PCR, the repertoire was profiled, and TCRdb retains in-frame clones only, with some absent. The sample lists about 280,000 clones, about nine tenths seen once, with less than 3% in the top ten. This clonotype originated in a woman aged 25-40 years with active or convalescent COVID-19. Sequencing input: peripheral blood.

The CDR3: CASSQGRGTYTDTQYF. The CDR3 coding sequence is TGTGCCAGCAGCCAAGGGCGGGGGACCTACACAGATACGCAGTATTTT. The chain couples TRBV14 to TRBJ2-3, with 7 nucleotides matching TRBD2. V shed 1 base, J shed 2 bases, and the junction held 6 bases outside the gene matches. CDR3 length: 16 residues. Germline V lookup: CDR1 SGHDN, CDR2 FVKESK.